The 7 T cell receptor beta chains below all came from one sample that was sequenced in a study of blood T cell repertoires in COVID-19. Measured with immunoSEQ multiplex PCR; TCRdb has only the in-frame clones, and not every one. Of hundreds of thousands of clones listed, about nine tenths are singletons. Sequencing input: PBMCs or T cells enriched from blood (not recorded which). The receptors stem from a man younger than 40 who had recovered from COVID-19.

The chain joins TRBV29-1 to TRBJ2-5, with 10 bases identical to TRBD2. V lost 4 bases and J lost 5; bases outside the gene matches: 7. Germline loops: CDR1 SQVTM, CDR2 ANQGSEA. This CDR3 spans 14 amino acids. The CDR3: CSVVGAAGGETQYF. The CDR3 DNA follows: TGCAGCGTTGTGGGCGCAGCGGGAGGGGAGACCCAGTACTTC.

The CDR3 nucleotides are TGTGCCAGTAGTATTTCTAGCGGATACAATGAGCAGTTCTTC. It is translated as CASSISSGYNEQFF. V is TRBV19 and J is TRBJ2-1, with TRBD2 matching over 7 bases. Germline V gene lookup returns CDR1 LNHDA and CDR2 SQIVND (reference sequence). The CDR3 has 14 amino acids. Trimming cost V 3 bases and J 4 bases; bases outside gene matches: 3. The full variable domain, with the rest looked up from reference TRBV19 and TRBJ2-1, is DGGITQSPKYLFRKEGQNVTLSCEQNLNHDAMYWYRQDPGQGLRLIYYSQIVNDFQKGDIAEGYSVSREKKESFPLTVTSAQKNPTAFYLCASSISSGYNEQFFGPGTRLTVL.

This rearrangement joins TRBV7-2 to TRBJ2-6, with a possible D match to TRBD1 (5 bases). V was pared by 1 base and J by 4 bases, with 11 bases between. The germline gives CDR1 SGHTA, CDR2 FQGNSA. There are 16 residues in the CDR3. The CDR3 nucleotides are TGTGCCAGCAGCTTAGTTTCAGGGTCCGGGGCCAACGTCCTGACTTTC. This encodes CASSLVSGSGANVLTF.

This clone was recorded a few times. As DNA, the CDR3 is TGCGCCAGCACCCTAGCGGGAGTTCGCAATGAGCAGTTCTTC. Translation gives CASTLAGVRNEQFF. The chain recombines TRBV10-2 with TRBJ2-1, with 10 bases that match TRBD2. CDR1 and CDR2 (germline): WSHSY, SAAADI. CDR3 length equals 14 residues. Trimming cost V 7 bases and J 6 bases; bases outside gene matches: 6.

The rearrangement uses TRBV19 and TRBJ1-5, with D perhaps matching TRBD1 (6 bases). V lost 3 bases, J lost 3 bases, and 12 bases lay in between. Germline V gene lookup returns CDR1 LNHDA and CDR2 SQIVND (reference sequence). The CDR3 sequence is 15 residues long. The CDR3 DNA is TGTGCCAGTAGTATCACGGACAGCCACAATCAGCCCCAGCATTTT. Translating gives CASSITDSHNQPQHF.

The count of this clone is one. The chain is built from TRBV5-4 and TRBJ2-5, with D possibly TRBD1 on 5 matching bases. Per germline, CDR1 SGHNT and CDR2 YYREEE (reference sequence). CDR3 length: 15 amino acids. V was trimmed by 0 bases and J by 3 bases, leaving 12 bases between them. CDR3 residues: CASSLEIGREETQYF. CDR3 DNA: TGTGCCAGCAGCTTGGAGATCGGCAGGGAAGAGACCCAGTACTTC.

V and J are TRBV27 and TRBJ2-7; D is undetermined. This CDR3 has 13 residues. Looked up from germline, CDR1 is MNHEY and CDR2 is SMNVEV (reference sequence). With 3 bases removed from V and 2 bases from J, the gap between germline ends came to 8 bases. CDR3 sequence: CASSFGPAYEQYF. CDR3 coding DNA: TGTGCCAGCAGTTTTGGGCCCGCCTACGAGCAGTACTTC.